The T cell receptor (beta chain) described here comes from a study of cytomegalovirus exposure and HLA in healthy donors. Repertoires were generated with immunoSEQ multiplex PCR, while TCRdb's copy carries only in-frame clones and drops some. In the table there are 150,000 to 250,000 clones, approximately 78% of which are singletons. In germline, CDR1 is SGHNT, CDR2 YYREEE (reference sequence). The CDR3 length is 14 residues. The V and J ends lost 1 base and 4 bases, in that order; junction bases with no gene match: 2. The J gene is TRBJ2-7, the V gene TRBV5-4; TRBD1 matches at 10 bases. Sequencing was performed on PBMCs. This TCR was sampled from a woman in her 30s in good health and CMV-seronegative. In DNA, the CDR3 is TGTGCCAGCAGCTTGTGGGACAGGGGTTACGAGCAGTACTTC. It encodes CASSLWDRGYEQYF.